This TCR beta chain derives from a study of identical twins. TCRdb processed the 5' RACE reads anew with MiXCR; each CDR3 protein has one entry. The sample yields approximately 550,000 distinct CDR3 sequences, about a fifth seen once. The CDR3 has 16 amino acids. Germline CDR1 MNHEY, CDR2 SMNVEV (reference sequence). Trimming took 5 bases from V and 2 from J, leaving 16 bases between them. The data were also submitted as part of a second study, on yellow fever vaccine responses in identical twins.

The receptor's source is a woman younger than 35 in good health. V usage is TRBV27 and J usage is TRBJ2-1; D is possibly TRBD1 (5 bases). The sequencing input was CD4+ T cells sorted from blood. The CDR3 reads CASSDRQGLPYNEQFF. As DNA, the CDR3 is TGTGCCAGCAGTGACCGCCAGGGTTTACCCTACAATGAGCAGTTCTTC.